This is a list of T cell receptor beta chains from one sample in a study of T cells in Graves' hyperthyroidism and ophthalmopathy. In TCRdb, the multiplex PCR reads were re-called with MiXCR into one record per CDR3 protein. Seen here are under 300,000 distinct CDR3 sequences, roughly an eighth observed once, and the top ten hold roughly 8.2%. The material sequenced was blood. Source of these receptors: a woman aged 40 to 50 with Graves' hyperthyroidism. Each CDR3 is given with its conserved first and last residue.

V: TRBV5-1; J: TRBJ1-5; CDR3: CASSPDRTDQPQHF
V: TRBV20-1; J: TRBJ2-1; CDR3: CSARLDNEQFF
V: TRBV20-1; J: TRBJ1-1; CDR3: CSARDSSGTTEAFF
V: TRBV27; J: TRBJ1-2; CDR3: CASSLAGRDYGYTF
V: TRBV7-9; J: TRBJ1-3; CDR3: CASSLLDGSGNTIYF
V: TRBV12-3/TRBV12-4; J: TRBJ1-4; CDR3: CASSTGTGIDEKLFF
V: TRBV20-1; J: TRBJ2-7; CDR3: CSAKVGQGPLYEQYF
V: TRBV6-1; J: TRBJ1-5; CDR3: CASSDGGTANQPQHF
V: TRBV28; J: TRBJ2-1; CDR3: CASSVAGELDNEQFF
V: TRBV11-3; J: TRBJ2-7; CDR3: CASSFGLNYEQYF